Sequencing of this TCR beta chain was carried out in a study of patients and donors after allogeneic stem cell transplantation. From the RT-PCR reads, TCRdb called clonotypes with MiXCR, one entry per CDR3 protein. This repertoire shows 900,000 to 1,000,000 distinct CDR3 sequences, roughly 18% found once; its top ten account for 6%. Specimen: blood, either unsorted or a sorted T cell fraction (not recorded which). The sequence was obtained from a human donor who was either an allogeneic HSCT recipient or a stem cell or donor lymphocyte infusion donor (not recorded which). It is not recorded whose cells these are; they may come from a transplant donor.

CDR3 nucleotide sequence: TGCAGTGCTATCCGCCGTAAACCGGGACTAGCGGGGAGCACAGATACGCAGTATTTT. It specifies CSAIRRKPGLAGSTDTQYF. The rearrangement uses TRBV20-1 and TRBJ2-3; 13 bases align to TRBD2. The CDR3 contains 19 residues. Per the germline V gene, CDR1 is DFQATT and CDR2 is SNEGSKA (reference sequence). V lost 4 bases and J lost 0; bases outside the gene matches: 13.